A selection of T cell receptor beta chains follows, all from one sample in a study of T cell repertoires in cytomegalovirus infection. In TCRdb, the reads were re-called with MiXCR into one record per CDR3 protein. This sample has under 250,000 distinct CDR3 sequences; more than 9% occur once, and the top ten carry 1.5% to 2%. Sequenced material: PBMCs. These TCRs come from a human donor in good health (CMV status not recorded). Some clones in this sample may be carry-over from other donors' samples. Each CDR3 is given without its conserved first and last residue. A D gene is named only where the DNA matches it firmly. Clone size is shown for a subset of rows, as once, few, many or a class of expanded clone.

TRBJ2-7	11	TRBV28	TRBD2	many	ASRTGGHYEQY
TRBJ2-5	11	TRBV7-2	-	few	ASSKGPTETQY
TRBJ1-1	11	TRBV29-1	-	few	SVEDQGLVVAF
TRBJ2-7	16	TRBV7-2	TRBD2	many	ASSLVFSGGAMSYEQY
TRBJ1-5	13	TRBV6-6	-	-	ASSYSSGPGQPQH
TRBJ2-7	14	TRBV6-2/TRBV6-3	TRBD2	-	ASSYGGRGGTYEQY
TRBJ2-7	13	TRBV7-2	-	many	ASSQRGGSGREQY
TRBJ2-3	10	TRBV6-5	-	-	ASGISTDTQY
TRBJ2-7	13	TRBV7-2	-	many	ASSPEGQGLYEQY
TRBJ1-1	10	TRBV7-2	-	many	ASLWGGAEAF
TRBJ2-7	12	TRBV19	TRBD2	-	ASSIEAGFYEQY
TRBJ1-1	11	TRBV7-3	-	few	ASSLSKNTEAF
TRBJ2-2	11	TRBV20-1	TRBD1	few	SASRGFTGELF
TRBJ2-3	14	TRBV7-3	TRBD2	-	ASSLRTSGHTDTQY
TRBJ2-2	11	TRBV6-1	-	-	ASSYLDPGELF
TRBJ1-1	11	TRBV28	-	many	ASSTNSRDQAF
TRBJ2-2	13	TRBV5-1	TRBD2	-	ASKETSGSTGELF
TRBJ2-7	10	TRBV29-1	TRBD1	-	SVAGTGNEQY
TRBJ1-2	13	TRBV5-6	TRBD1	few	ASSLTGGAEDGYT
TRBJ1-1	13	TRBV5-4	-	-	ASTPTGVSETEAF
TRBJ2-2	11	TRBV19	-	many	ASSLQEIGELF
TRBJ1-5	11	TRBV28	-	many	ASSLPENQPQH
TRBJ2-7	13	TRBV7-9	-	many	ASSLRDGRSYEQY
TRBJ2-1	13	TRBV5-6	TRBD2	few	ASSLLSRGGSEQF
TRBJ1-4	13	TRBV18	-	-	ASSPGTSPNEKLF
TRBJ2-5	11	TRBV10-3	-	-	AISERAQETQY